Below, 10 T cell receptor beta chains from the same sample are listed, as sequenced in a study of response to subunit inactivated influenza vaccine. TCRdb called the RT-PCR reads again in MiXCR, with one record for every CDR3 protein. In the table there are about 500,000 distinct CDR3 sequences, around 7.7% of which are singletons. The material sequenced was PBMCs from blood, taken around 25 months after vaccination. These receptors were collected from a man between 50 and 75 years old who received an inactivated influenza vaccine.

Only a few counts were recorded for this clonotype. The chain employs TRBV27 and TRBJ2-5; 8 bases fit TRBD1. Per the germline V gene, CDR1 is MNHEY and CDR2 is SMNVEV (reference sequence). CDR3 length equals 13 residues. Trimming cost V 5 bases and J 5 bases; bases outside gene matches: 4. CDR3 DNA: TGTGCCAGCAGTCAGGGGGCTTGGGAGACCCAGTACTTC. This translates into CASSQGAWETQYF.

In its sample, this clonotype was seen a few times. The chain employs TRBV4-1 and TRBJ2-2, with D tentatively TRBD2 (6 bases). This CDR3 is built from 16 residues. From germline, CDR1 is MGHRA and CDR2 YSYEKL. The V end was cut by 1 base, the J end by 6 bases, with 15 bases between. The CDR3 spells CASSQGRLAMAGELFF. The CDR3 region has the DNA TGCGCCAGCAGCCAAGGGCGTCTAGCGATGGCCGGGGAGCTGTTTTTT.

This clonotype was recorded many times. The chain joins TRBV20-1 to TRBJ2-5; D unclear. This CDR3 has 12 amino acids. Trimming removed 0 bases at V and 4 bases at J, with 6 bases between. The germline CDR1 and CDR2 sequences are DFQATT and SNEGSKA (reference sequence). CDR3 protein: CSAREHAETQYF. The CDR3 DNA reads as TGCAGTGCTAGAGAACACGCAGAGACCCAGTACTTC.

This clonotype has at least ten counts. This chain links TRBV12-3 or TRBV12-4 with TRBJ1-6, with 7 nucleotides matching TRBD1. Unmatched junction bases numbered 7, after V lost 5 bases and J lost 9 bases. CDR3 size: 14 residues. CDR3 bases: TGTGCCAGCAGTCGACAGGGATGGGGTTCACCCCTCCACTTT. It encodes CASSRQGWGSPLHF.

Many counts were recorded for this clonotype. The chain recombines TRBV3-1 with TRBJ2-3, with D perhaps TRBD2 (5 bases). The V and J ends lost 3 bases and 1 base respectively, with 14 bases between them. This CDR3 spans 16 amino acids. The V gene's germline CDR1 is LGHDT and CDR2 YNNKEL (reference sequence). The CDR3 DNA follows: TGTGCCAGCAGCCACATGATGGGGAGAGGCACAGATACGCAGTATTTT. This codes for CASSHMMGRGTDTQYF.

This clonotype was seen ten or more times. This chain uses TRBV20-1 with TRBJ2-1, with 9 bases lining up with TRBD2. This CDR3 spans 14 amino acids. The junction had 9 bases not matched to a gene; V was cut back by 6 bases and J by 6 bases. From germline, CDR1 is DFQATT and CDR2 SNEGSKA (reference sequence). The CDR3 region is CSAEGRGGRNEQFF. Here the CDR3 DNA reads TGCAGTGCCGAGGGGCGGGGGGGTCGCAATGAGCAGTTCTTC.

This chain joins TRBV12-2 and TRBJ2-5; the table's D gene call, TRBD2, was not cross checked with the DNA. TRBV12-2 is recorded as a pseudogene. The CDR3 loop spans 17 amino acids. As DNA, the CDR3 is TGTGCAAGTCGCTTAGCCGATTTAGCGGAGACCCAAGAGACCCAGTACTTC. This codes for CASRLADLAETQETQYF.

CDR3 sequence: CSVSRERRTGELFF. CDR3 nucleotides: TGCAGCGTATCTAGGGAGCGGAGAACCGGGGAGCTGTTTTTT. The V and J genes are TRBV29-1 and TRBJ2-2, with D perhaps TRBD2 (5 bases). V dropped 6 bases and J dropped 5 bases, with 16 bases sitting between them. Germline V lookup: CDR1 SQVTM, CDR2 ANQGSEA. The CDR3 consists of 14 residues.

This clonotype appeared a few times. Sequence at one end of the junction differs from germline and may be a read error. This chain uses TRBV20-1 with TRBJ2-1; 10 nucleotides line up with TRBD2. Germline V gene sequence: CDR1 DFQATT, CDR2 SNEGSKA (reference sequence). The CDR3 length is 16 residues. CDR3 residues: CCAISSGGDSYNEQFF. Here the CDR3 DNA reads TGCTGTGCTATATCTAGCGGGGGTGACTCCTACAATGAGCAGTTCTTC.

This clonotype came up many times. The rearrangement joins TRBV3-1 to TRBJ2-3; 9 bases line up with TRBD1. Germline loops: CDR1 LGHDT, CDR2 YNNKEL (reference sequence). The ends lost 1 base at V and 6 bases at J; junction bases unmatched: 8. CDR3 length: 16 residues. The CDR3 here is CASSQAGTGPQDTQYF. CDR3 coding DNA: TGTGCCAGCAGCCAAGCTGGGACAGGGCCCCAGGATACGCAGTATTTT.